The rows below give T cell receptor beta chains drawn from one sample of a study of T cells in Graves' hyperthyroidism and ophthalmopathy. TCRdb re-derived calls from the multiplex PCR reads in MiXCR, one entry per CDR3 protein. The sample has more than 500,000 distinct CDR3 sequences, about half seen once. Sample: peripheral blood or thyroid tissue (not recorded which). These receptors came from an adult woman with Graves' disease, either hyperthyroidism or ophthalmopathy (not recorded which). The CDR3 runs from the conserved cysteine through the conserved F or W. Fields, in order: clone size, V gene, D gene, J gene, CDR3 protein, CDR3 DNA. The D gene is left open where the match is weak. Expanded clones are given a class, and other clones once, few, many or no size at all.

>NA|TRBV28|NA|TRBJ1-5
CASSETGTRHTRVVQLF
TGTGCCAGCAGCGAAACAGGGACCCGACACACTCGGGTGGTTCAGCTTTTT
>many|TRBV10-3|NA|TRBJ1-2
CAISEDSNYGYTF
TGTGCCATCAGTGAGGACAGTAACTATGGCTACACCTTC
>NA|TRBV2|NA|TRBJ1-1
CASRMTTRGNTEAFF
TGTGCCAGCAGAATGACCACAAGGGGGAACACTGAAGCTTTCTTT
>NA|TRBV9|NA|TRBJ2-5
CASSLSRTSETQYF
TGTGCCAGCAGCTTAAGCAGAACGTCGGAGACCCAGTACTTC
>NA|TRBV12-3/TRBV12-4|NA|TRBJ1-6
CASSLGLGNSPLHF
TGTGCCAGCAGTTTAGGGCTGGGAAATTCACCCCTCCACTTT
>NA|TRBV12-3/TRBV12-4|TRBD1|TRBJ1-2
CASSRQGAGSYTF
TGTGCCAGCAGTAGACAGGGGGCTGGGAGCTACACCTTC
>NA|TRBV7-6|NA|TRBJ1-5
CASNQEPQHF
TGTGCCAGCAACCAGGAGCCCCAGCATTTT
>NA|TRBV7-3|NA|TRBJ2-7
CASSTEQFDQDF
TGTGCCAGCAGCACCGAACAGTTTGATCAAGACTTC
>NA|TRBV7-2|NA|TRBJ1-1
CASSRQGVNTEAFF
TGTGCCAGCAGCAGGCAGGGAGTGAACACTGAAGCTTTCTTT
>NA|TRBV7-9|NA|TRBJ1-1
CASSLLQDWANTEAFF
TGTGCCAGCAGCTTGCTACAAGACTGGGCGAACACTGAAGCTTTCTTT
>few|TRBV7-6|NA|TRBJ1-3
CASSLVGDTIYF
TGTGCCAGCAGCTTAGTGGGGGACACCATATATTTT
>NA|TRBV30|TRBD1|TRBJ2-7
CAWSLGTGDKQYF
TGTGCCTGGAGCCTCGGGACAGGGGACAAGCAGTACTTC
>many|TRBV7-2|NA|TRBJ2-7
CASSLQTGYEQYF
TGTGCCAGCAGCTTACAGACAGGCTACGAGCAGTACTTC
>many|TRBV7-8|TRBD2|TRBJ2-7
CASSLAWGAGYEQYF
TGTGCCAGCAGCTTAGCCTGGGGAGCGGGGTACGAGCAGTACTTC
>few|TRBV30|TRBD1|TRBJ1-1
CAWSVPGTGLVAEAFF
TGTGCCTGGAGTGTACCGGGGACAGGGTTGGTCGCTGAAGCTTTCTTT
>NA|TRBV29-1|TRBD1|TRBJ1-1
CSAAGQQNTEAFF
TGCAGCGCGGCGGGACAGCAGAACACTGAAGCTTTCTTT
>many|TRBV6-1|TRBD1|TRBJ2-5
CASSDVPGQGQETQYF
TGTGCCAGCAGTGATGTTCCGGGACAGGGGCAAGAGACCCAGTACTTC
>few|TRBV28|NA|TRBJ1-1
CASSTPWGMNTEAFF
TGTGCCAGCAGTACGCCTTGGGGCATGAACACTGAAGCTTTCTTT
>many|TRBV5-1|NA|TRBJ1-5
CASSPSVNQPQHF
TGCGCCAGCAGCCCCTCCGTCAATCAGCCCCAGCATTTT
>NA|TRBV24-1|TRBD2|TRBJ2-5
CATSGGSGIQETQYF
TGTGCCACCAGTGGAGGTAGCGGGATCCAAGAGACCCAGTACTTC
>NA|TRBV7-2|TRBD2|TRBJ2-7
CASSHGTSTTYEQYF
TGTGCCAGCAGCCACGGGACTAGCACCACCTACGAGCAGTACTTC
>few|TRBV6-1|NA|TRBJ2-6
CASSYQGHLGSGANVLTF
TGTGCCAGCAGTTACCAGGGGCATTTGGGCTCTGGGGCCAACGTCCTGACTTTC
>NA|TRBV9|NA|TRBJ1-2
CASSVDGDGYTF
TGTGCCAGCAGCGTAGATGGGGATGGCTACACCTTC
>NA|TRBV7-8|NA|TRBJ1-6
CASSLPGSSPLHF
TGTGCCAGCAGCTTACCAGGCTCATCACCCCTCCACTTT
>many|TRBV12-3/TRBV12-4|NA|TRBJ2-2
CASRLFAGDLDWELFF
TGTGCCAGCAGGCTGTTTGCAGGGGACCTCGATTGGGAGCTGTTTTTT
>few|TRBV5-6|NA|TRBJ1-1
CASSLMGMNTEAFF
TGTGCCAGCAGCTTGATGGGAATGAACACTGAAGCTTTCTTT
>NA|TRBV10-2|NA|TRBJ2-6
CAISSSGIGANVLTF
TGCGCCATCAGTTCCTCAGGGATTGGGGCCAACGTCCTGACTTTC
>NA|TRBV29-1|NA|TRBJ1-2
CSPTTGSGYTF
TGCAGCCCCACGACAGGCTCGGGCTACACCTTC
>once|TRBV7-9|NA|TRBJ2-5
CASSPYEGVETQYF
TGTGCCAGCAGCCCCTATGAAGGGGTAGAGACCCAGTACTTC
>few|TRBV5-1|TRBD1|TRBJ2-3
CASSLLKGQGTDTQYF
TGCGCCAGCAGCTTGCTCAAGGGACAGGGGACAGATACGCAGTATTTT
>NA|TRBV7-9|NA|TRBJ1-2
CASSPVANTGRGYTF
TGTGCCAGCAGCCCCGTCGCAAACACAGGTCGTGGCTACACCTTC
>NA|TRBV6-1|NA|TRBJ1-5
CACRSSGNQPQHF
TGTGCCTGCCGCAGCTCGGGCAATCAGCCCCAGCATTTT
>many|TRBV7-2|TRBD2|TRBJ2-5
CASTLGGPETQYF
TGTGCCAGCACCTTGGGAGGGCCAGAGACCCAGTACTTC
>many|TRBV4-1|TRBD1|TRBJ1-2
CASSHPGKTGGHTF
TGCGCCAGCAGCCACCCCGGCAAGACAGGGGGTCACACCTTC
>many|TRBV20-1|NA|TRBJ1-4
CSARTGLNEKLFF
TGCAGTGCTAGAACGGGGCTTAATGAAAAACTGTTTTTT
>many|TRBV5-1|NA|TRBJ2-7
CASSGTTGLKSYEQYF
TGCGCCAGCAGCGGGACGACAGGTCTTAAATCCTACGAGCAGTACTTC
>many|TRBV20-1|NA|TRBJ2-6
CSARKGNSGANVLTF
TGCAGTGCTAGAAAAGGGAACTCTGGGGCCAACGTCCTGACTTTC
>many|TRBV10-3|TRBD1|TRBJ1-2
CAISGQGDGYTF
TGTGCCATCAGTGGACAGGGTGATGGCTACACCTTC
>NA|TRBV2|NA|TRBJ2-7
CASSYSFRDEQYF
TGTGCCAGCAGTTACTCGTTCAGGGACGAGCAGTACTTC
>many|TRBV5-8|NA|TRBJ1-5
CASSLVWGPQPQHF
TGTGCCAGCAGCTTGGTTTGGGGGCCCCAGCCCCAGCATTTT
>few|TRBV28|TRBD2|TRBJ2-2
CASSSLAGEAGELFF
TGTGCCAGCAGTTCCCTAGCGGGAGAGGCCGGGGAGCTGTTTTTT
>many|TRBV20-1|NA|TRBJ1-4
CSARELSGELFF
TGCAGTGCTAGAGAACTATCGGGGGAACTGTTTTTT
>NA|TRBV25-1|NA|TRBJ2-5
CASSDLTLLETQYF
TGTGCCAGCAGTGATTTAACTCTCCTCGAGACCCAGTACTTC
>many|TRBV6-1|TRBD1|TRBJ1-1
CASRRQDRADTEAFF
TGTGCCAGCAGGCGCCAGGACAGGGCGGACACTGAAGCTTTCTTT
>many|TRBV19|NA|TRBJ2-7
CASSTGRDYEQYF
TGTGCCAGTAGTACCGGACGCGACTACGAGCAGTACTTC